Sequencing of this T cell receptor beta chain was carried out in a study of cytomegalovirus exposure and HLA in healthy donors. Primers for the PCR totalled 60 Vbeta and 13 Jbeta. This table comes from immunoSEQ multiplex PCR, and its TCRdb copy is limited to in-frame clones, with some not included. The sample lists about 160,000 clones, 80% to 90% occurring once. Turning to this clone: Its target is not known.

Overall study results and limits: In a later analysis, TCR beta V- and J-gene trimming showed a link to a missense DCLRE1C variant.

The clonotype was recovered from a man in his late teens or twenties in good health and CMV-seronegative. Sequencing input: PBMCs.

The CDR3: CASSEGSGSNQPQHF. For the CDR3, the DNA is TGTGCCAGCAGTGAAGGGAGCGGTAGCAATCAGCCCCAGCATTTT. V is TRBV25-1 and J is TRBJ1-5; unclear D gene. In germline, CDR1 is MGHDK, CDR2 SYGVNS. V lost 2 bases to trimming and J lost 0 bases, with 8 bases between them. This CDR3 is 15 amino acids long.